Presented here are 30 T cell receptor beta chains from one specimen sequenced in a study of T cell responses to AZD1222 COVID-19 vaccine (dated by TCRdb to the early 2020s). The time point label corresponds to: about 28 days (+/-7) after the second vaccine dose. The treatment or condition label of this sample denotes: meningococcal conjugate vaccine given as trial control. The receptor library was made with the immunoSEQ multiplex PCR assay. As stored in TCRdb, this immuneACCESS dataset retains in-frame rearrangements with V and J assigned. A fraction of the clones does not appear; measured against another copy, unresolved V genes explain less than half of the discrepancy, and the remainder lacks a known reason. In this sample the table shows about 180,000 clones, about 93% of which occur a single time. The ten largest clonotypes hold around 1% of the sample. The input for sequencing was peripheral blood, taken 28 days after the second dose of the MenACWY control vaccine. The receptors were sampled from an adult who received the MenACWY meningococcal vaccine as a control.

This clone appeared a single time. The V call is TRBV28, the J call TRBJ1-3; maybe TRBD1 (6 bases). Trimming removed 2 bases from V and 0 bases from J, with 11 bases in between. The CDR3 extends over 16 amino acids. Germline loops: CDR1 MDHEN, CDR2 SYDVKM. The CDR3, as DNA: TGTGCCAGCAGTTTAGGGGGCGCGGTCTCTGGAAACACCATATATTTT. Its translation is CASSLGGAVSGNTIYF.

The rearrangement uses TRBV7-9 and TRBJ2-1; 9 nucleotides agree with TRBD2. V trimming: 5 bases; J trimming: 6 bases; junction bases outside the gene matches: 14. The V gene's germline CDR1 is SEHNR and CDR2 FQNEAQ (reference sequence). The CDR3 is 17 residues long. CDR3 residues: CASSPIEGSGGLNEQFF. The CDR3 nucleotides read TGTGCCAGCAGCCCAATAGAGGGGAGCGGGGGGCTCAATGAGCAGTTCTTC.

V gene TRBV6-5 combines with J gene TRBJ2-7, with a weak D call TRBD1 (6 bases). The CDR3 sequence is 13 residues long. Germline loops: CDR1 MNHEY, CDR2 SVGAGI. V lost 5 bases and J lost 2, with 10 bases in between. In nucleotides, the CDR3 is TGTGCCAGCAGTCCGTGGACAGCCTACGAGCAGTACTTC. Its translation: CASSPWTAYEQYF.

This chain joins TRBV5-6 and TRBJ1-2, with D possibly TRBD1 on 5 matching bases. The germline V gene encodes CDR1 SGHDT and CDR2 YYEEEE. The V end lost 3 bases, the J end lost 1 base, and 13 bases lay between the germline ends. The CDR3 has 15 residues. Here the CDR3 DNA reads TGTGCCAGCAGCTATGCCGGGACGGATAACTATGGCTACACCTTC. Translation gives CASSYAGTDNYGYTF.

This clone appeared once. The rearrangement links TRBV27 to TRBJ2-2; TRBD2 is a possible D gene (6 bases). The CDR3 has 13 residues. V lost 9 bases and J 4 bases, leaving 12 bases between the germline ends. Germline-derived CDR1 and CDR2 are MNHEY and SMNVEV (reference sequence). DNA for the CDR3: TGTGCCAGTTGCGGAGGGACCACCGGGGAGCTGTTTTTT. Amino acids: CASCGGTTGELFF.

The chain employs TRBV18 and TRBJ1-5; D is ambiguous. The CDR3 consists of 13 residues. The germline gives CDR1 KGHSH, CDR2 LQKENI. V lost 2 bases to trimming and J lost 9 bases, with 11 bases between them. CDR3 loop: CASSPRSEGPQHF. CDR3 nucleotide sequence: TGTGCCAGCTCACCAAGAAGCGAGGGGCCCCAGCATTTT.

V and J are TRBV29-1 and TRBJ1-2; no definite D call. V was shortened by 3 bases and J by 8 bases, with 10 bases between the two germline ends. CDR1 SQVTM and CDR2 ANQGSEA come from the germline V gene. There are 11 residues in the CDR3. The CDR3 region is CSVDSVGGYTF. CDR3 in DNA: TGCAGCGTTGACTCAGTAGGGGGCTACACCTTC.

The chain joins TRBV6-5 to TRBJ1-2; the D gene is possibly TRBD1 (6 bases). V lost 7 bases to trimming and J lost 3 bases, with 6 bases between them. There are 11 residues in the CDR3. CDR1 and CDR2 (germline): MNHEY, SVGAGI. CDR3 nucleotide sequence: TGTGCCAGCACAGGGGACTATGGCTACACCTTC. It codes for CASTGDYGYTF.

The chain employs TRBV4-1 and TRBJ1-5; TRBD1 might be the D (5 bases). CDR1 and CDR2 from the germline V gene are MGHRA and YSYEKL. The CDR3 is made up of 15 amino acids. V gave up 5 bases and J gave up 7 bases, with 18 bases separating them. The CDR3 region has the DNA TGCGCCAGCAGCGCCGGGACCCAAAAGGGACAGCCCCAGCATTTT. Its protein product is CASSAGTQKGQPQHF.

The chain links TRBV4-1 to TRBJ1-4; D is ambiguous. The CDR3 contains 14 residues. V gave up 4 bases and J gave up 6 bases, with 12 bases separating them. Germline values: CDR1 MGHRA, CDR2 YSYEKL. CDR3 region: CASSRAKGYEKLFF. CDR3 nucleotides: TGCGCCAGCAGCCGAGCTAAAGGCTATGAAAAACTGTTTTTT.

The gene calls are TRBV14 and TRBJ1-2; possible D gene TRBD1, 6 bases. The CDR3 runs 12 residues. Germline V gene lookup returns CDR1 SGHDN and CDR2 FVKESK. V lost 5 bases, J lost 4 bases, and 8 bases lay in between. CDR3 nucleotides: TGTGCCAGCAGCAACAGGGTCTATGGCTACACCTTC. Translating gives CASSNRVYGYTF.

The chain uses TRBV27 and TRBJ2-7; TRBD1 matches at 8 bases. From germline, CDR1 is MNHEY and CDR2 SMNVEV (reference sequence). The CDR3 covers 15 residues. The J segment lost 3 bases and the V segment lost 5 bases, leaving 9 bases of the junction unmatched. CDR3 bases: TGTGCCAGCAGTCCTTCGGGGACAGGTAACTACGAGCAGTACTTC. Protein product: CASSPSGTGNYEQYF.

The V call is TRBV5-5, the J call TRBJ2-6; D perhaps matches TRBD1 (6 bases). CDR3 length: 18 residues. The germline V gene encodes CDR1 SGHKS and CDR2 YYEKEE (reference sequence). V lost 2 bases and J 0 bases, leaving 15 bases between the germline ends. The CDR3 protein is CASSFAFTGTSGANVLTF. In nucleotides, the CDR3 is TGTGCCAGCAGCTTCGCCTTTACAGGGACCTCTGGGGCCAACGTCCTGACTTTC.

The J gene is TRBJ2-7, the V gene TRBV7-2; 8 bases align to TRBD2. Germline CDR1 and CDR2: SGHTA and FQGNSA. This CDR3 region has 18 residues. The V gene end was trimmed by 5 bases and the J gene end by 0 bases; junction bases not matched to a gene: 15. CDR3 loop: CASSPFSLGLGSSYEQYF. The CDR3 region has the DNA TGTGCCAGCAGCCCCTTCTCGTTGGGACTAGGGAGCTCCTACGAGCAGTACTTC.

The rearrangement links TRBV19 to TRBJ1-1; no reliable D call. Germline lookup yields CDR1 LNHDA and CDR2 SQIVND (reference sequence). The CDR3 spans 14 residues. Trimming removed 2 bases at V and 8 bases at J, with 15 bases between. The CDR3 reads CASSITVTGGEAFF. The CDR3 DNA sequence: TGTGCCAGTAGTATAACCGTTACGGGTGGGGAAGCTTTCTTT.

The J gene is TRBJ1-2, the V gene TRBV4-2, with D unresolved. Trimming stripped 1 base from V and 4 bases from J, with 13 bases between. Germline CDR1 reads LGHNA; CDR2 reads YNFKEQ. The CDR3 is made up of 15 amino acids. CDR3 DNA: TGTGCCAGCAGCCAAGTTTTGGGGAAGGGCTATGGCTACACCTTC. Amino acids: CASSQVLGKGYGYTF.

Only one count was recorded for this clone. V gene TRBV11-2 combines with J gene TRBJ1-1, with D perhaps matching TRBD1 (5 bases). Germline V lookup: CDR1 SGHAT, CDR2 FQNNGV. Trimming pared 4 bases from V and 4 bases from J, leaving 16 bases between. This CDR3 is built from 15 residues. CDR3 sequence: CASSSLEGMGTEAFF. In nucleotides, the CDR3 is TGTGCCAGCAGCTCTCTTGAGGGGATGGGCACTGAAGCTTTCTTT.

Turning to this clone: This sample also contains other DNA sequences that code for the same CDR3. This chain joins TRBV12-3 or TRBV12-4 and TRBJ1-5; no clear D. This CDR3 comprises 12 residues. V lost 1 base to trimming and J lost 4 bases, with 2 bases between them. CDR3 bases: TGTGCCAGCAGTTTAGGGAATCAGCCCCAGCATTTT. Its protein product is CASSLGNQPQHF.

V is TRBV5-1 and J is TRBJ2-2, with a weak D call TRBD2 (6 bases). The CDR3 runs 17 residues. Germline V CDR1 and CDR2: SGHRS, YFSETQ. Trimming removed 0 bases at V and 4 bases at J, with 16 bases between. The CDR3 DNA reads TGCGCCAGCAGCTTGGCCCAGGGCGGGGTACTCACCGGGGAGCTGTTTTTT. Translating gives CASSLAQGGVLTGELFF.

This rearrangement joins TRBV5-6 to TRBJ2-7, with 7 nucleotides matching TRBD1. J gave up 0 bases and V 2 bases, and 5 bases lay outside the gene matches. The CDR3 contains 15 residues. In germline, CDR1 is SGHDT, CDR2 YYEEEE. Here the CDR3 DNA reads TGTGCCAGCAGCTTTAGGGGGCCAAGCTCCTACGAGCAGTACTTC. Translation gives CASSFRGPSSYEQYF.

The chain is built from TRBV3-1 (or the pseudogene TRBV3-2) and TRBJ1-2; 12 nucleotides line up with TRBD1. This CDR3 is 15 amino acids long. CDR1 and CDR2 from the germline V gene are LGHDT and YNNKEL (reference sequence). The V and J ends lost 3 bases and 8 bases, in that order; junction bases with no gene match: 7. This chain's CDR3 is CASSHLGQGAGGYTF. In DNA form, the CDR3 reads TGTGCCAGCAGCCACCTGGGACAGGGGGCGGGAGGCTACACCTTC.

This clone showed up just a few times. The CDR3 DNA follows: TGTGCCAGCAGCCAAGATACTCGTACGTTCAATCAGCCCCAGCATTTT. Its translation is CASSQDTRTFNQPQHF. This chain uses TRBV4-2 with TRBJ1-5, with D hard to call. The V and J ends lost 0 bases and 3 bases respectively, with 12 bases between them. Germline CDR1 LGHNA, CDR2 YNFKEQ. CDR3 length equals 16 residues.

For the CDR3, the DNA is TGTGCCAGCTCAAACAGGGCTGGGAACACCGGGGAGCTGTTTTTT. Residues: CASSNRAGNTGELFF. The chain recombines TRBV18 with TRBJ2-2; possibly TRBD1 for D (6 bases). This CDR3 has 15 residues. Germline V gene lookup returns CDR1 KGHSH and CDR2 LQKENI. V lost 5 bases and J lost 1, with 11 bases in between.

This CDR3 is CASSKTGGETEAFF. The DNA of the CDR3 is TGTGCCAGCAGTAAGACAGGGGGGGAGACTGAAGCTTTCTTT. The V gene is TRBV6-6, the J gene TRBJ1-1; 9 nucleotides agree with TRBD1. The V segment lost 5 bases and the J segment 5 bases; nucleotides outside the gene matches: 6. Germline CDR1 MNHNY, CDR2 SVGAGI (reference sequence). This CDR3 region has 14 residues.

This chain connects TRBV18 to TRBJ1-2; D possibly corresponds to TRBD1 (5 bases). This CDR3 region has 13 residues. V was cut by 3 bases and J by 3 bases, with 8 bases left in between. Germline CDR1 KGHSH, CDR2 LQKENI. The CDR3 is CASSPGEDYGYTF. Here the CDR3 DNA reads TGTGCCAGCTCACCGGGGGAAGACTATGGCTACACCTTC.

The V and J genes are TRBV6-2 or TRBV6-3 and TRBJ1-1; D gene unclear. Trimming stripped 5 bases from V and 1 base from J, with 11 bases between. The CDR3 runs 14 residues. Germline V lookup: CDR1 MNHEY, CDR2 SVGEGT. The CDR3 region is CASSRTLRNTEAFF. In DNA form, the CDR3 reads TGTGCCAGCAGTAGGACTCTGAGGAACACTGAAGCTTTCTTT.

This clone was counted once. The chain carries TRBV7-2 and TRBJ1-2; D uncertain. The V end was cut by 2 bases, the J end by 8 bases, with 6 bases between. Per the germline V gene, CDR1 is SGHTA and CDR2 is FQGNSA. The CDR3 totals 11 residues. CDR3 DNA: TGTGCCAGCAGCTTAATGTCCGGCTACACCTTC. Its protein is CASSLMSGYTF.

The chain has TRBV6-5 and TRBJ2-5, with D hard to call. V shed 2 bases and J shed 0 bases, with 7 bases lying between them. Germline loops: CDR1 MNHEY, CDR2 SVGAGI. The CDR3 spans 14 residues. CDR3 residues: CASSYDWNQETQYF. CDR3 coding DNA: TGTGCCAGCAGTTACGACTGGAACCAAGAGACCCAGTACTTC.

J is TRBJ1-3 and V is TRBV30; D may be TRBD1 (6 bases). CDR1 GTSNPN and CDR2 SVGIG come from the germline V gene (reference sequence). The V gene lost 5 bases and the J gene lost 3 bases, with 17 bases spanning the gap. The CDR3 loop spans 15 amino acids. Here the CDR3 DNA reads TGTGCCTGGGGTCGGGGGGGCGCGAATGGAAACACCATATATTTT. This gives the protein CAWGRGGANGNTIYF. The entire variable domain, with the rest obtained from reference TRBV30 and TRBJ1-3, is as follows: SQTIHQWPATLVQPVGSPLSLECTVEGTSNPNLYWYRQAAGRGLQLLFYSVGIGQISSEVPQNLSASRPQDRQFILSSKKLLLSDSGFYLCAWGRGGANGNTIYFGEGSWLTVV.

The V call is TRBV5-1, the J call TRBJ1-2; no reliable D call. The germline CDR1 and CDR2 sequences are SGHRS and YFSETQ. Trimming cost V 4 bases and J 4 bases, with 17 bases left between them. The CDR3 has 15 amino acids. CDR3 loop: CASSLDPRDTYGYTF. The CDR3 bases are TGCGCCAGCAGCCTCGACCCCCGGGATACCTATGGCTACACCTTC. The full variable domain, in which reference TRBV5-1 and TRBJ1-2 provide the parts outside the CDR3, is KAGVTQTPRYLIKTRGQQVTLSCSPISGHRSVSWYQQTPGQGLQFLFEYFSETQRNKGNFPGRFSGRQFSNSRSEMNVSTLELGDSALYLCASSLDPRDTYGYTFGSGTRLTVV.